These T cell receptor beta chains were read from a single sample in a study of cytomegalovirus exposure and HLA in healthy donors. TCRdb keeps only in-frame clones here, not all; method: immunoSEQ multiplex PCR. The sample lists about 52,000 clones, 55% to 85% occurring once. Sequences were obtained from PBMCs. These receptor sequences come from a woman between 50 and 59 years old in good health and CMV-seronegative. Both conserved end residues are part of each CDR3. Each record gives: D gene, V gene, J gene, CDR3 protein. D genes are given only for firm matches.

D: TRBD2; V: TRBV9; J: TRBJ2-1; CDR3: CASSVVGTSEYNEQFF
D: .; V: TRBV11-3; J: .; CDR3: CASSPGGGVAYEQYF
D: TRBD2; V: TRBV7-9; J: TRBJ2-7; CDR3: CASSLGEGFSEQYF
D: TRBD2; V: TRBV7-6; J: TRBJ2-1; CDR3: CASSPRLAGVNEQFF
D: .; V: TRBV28; J: TRBJ2-6; CDR3: CASLSGANVLTF
D: .; V: TRBV29-1; J: TRBJ2-3; CDR3: CSVARDTDTQYF
D: TRBD2; V: TRBV6-5; J: TRBJ2-7; CDR3: CASSYQAGGYEQYF
D: .; V: TRBV6-6; J: TRBJ2-7; CDR3: CASSDSSYEQYF
D: TRBD2; V: TRBV7-9; J: TRBJ2-1; CDR3: CASSSGGLAFPQEGKEQFF
D: .; V: TRBV29-1; J: TRBJ2-3; CDR3: CSVVLVGLVDTQYF
D: .; V: TRBV30; J: TRBJ1-2; CDR3: CALQRGGYTF
D: .; V: TRBV11-2; J: TRBJ2-5; CDR3: CASTLGGAEETQYF
D: TRBD2; V: TRBV27; J: TRBJ2-5; CDR3: CASSFSGGEYF
D: TRBD2; V: TRBV2; J: TRBJ2-7; CDR3: CASRPGTSGSREQYF
D: .; V: TRBV28; J: TRBJ1-5; CDR3: CASSLGPQSSNQPQHF
D: .; V: TRBV30; J: TRBJ2-7; CDR3: CAWSLVGRNSYEQYF
D: TRBD1; V: TRBV7-9; J: TRBJ2-7; CDR3: CASSSLGGHSGGGYEQYF
D: .; V: TRBV19; J: TRBJ1-2; CDR3: CASADSDNYGYTF
D: TRBD1; V: TRBV27; J: TRBJ1-6; CDR3: CASSYRGFSYNSPLHF
D: .; V: TRBV28; J: TRBJ1-5; CDR3: CASRGGTNQPQHF
D: TRBD2; V: TRBV7-7; J: TRBJ2-3; CDR3: CASSLASGRFTDTQYF
D: TRBD2; V: TRBV19; J: TRBJ2-1; CDR3: CASSMAGTSGGNEQFF
D: .; V: TRBV28; J: TRBJ2-7; CDR3: CASSLQDFYEQYF